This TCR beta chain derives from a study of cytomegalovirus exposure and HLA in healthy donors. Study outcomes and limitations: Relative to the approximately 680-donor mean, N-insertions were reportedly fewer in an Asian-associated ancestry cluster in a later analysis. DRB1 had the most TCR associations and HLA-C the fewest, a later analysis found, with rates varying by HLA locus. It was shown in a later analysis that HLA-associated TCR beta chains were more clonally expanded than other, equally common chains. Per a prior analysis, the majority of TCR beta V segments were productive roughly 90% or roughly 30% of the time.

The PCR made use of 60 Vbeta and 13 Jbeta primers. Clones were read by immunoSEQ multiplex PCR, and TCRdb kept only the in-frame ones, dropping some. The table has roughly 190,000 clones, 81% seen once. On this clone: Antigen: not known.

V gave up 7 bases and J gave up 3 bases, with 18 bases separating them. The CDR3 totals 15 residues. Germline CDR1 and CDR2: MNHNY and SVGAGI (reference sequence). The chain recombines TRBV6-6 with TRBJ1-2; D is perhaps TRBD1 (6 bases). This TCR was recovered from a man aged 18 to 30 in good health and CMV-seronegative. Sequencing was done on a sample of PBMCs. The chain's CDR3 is CASTDLPTGYYGYTF. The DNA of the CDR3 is TGTGCCAGCACCGACCTCCCCACAGGGTACTATGGCTACACCTTC.